In this sample, the clone carrying this T cell receptor (beta chain) turned up many times. Its matching antigen is unknown. The data originate from a study of metastatic and nonmetastatic thyroid tumors. Turning to the study itself: Malignant thyroid and benign thyroid patients provided blood and tumor or nodule tissue whose repertoires were compared. Study outcomes and limitations: Significantly greater TCR beta diversity was reportedly found in malignant thyroid tumors than in benign nodules (in blood and tumor).

In the source study's methods: For papillary thyroid cancer, a distant-metastasis classifier was constructed from CDR3 differences observed across clinicopathological groups. TCRdb reanalyzed the PCR reads via MiXCR. The V and J calls shown here were made by TCRdb, not taken from the authors' results. The sample holds some 86,000 clones, approximately 13% seen once. Thyroid surgery was performed in patients who had received no treatment beforehand. V gave up 0 bases and J gave up 5 bases, with 14 bases separating them. Germline values: CDR1 LNHNV, CDR2 YYDKDF (reference sequence). The CDR3 contains 16 residues.

The specimen sequenced was tumor tissue. This receptor was taken from a female donor with papillary thyroid cancer or a benign thyroid nodule (not recorded which). Some clones in this sample may be carry-over from other donors' samples. The chain recombines TRBV15 with TRBJ2-1; TRBD2 is a possible D gene (5 bases). The CDR3 DNA reads as TGTGCCACCAGCAGAGATAATTTGAGGGAAGACAATGAGCAGTTCTTC. This translates into CATSRDNLREDNEQFF.